A single sample is the source of the 10 T cell receptor beta chains below, sequenced in a study of blood T cell repertoires in COVID-19. Here immunoSEQ multiplex PCR was the method, and the copy in TCRdb shows in-frame clones only, minus some. The data contain some 350,000 clones, approximately 86% of them singletons. Sequencing was done on a sample of peripheral blood. All receptors derive from a human donor in a cohort sampled during active COVID-19.

The chain uses TRBV7-3 and TRBJ1-1; maybe TRBD1 (5 bases). Germline V gene sequence: CDR1 SGHTA, CDR2 FQGTGA. The CDR3 has 15 amino acids. V dropped 1 base and J dropped 1 base, with 10 bases sitting between them. The CDR3 region is CASSLRAGENTEAFF. CDR3 DNA sequence: TGTGCCAGCAGCTTAAGAGCGGGGGAGAACACTGAAGCTTTCTTT.

The chain carries TRBV9 and TRBJ2-5, with TRBD2 as a possible D gene (6 bases). Germline loops: CDR1 SGDLS, CDR2 YYNGEE. The CDR3 covers 15 residues. V lost 3 bases and J lost 5, with 17 bases in between. CDR3 sequence (DNA): TGTGCCAGCAGCGGGGGGGAACTGGCGATGGAGACCCAGTACTTC. The encoded protein is CASSGGELAMETQYF.

V usage is TRBV15 and J usage is TRBJ2-1, with TRBD1 as a possible D gene (5 bases). Looked up from germline, CDR1 is LNHNV and CDR2 is YYDKDF (reference sequence). V was cut by 1 base and J by 2 bases, with 12 bases left in between. This CDR3 has 16 residues. The CDR3 DNA reads TGTGCCACCAGCAGAGGGGGCCGATCAGCCTACAATGAGCAGTTCTTC. It is translated as CATSRGGRSAYNEQFF.

V is TRBV5-1 and J is TRBJ2-5, with 7 bases that match TRBD2. V was pared by 1 base and J by 4 bases, with 10 bases of the junction left unmatched. Germline-derived CDR1 and CDR2 are SGHRS and YFSETQ. The CDR3 runs 16 residues. CDR3 DNA: TGCGCCAGCAGCTTGCAGTCCGGTTCGGGGGGAGAGACCCAGTACTTC. As protein: CASSLQSGSGGETQYF.

This clone has just a few counts. This rearrangement joins TRBV3-1 (or the pseudogene TRBV3-2) to TRBJ2-7, with a possible D match to TRBD2 (5 bases). V lost 1 base and J lost 2, with 6 bases in between. Germline values: CDR1 LGHDT, CDR2 YNNKEL (reference sequence). The CDR3 covers 13 residues. The CDR3 bases are TGTGCCAGCAGCCAAGGGGGAGCCTACGAGCAGTACTTC. Its translation is CASSQGGAYEQYF.

The rearrangement joins TRBV29-1 to TRBJ1-2; D might be TRBD1 (6 bases). The CDR3 covers 14 residues. Trimming stripped 4 bases from V and 3 bases from J, with 15 bases between. The V gene's germline CDR1 is SQVTM and CDR2 ANQGSEA. The CDR3 nucleotides read TGCAGCGTTGGAAGAAACAGGGACGACTATGGCTACACCTTC. This encodes CSVGRNRDDYGYTF.

This clone was found once. This chain uses TRBV4-1 with TRBJ1-1; the D is unclear. Trimming pared 1 base from V and 3 bases from J, leaving 12 bases between. CDR3 length: 15 residues. The germline V gene has CDR1 MGHRA and CDR2 YSYEKL. The CDR3 DNA reads as TGCGCCAGCAGCCAAGGCGATTTGGACTACACTGAAGCTTTCTTT. Amino acid sequence: CASSQGDLDYTEAFF.

This chain links TRBV18 with TRBJ2-7, with 9 bases that match TRBD1. After removal of 3 bases from V and 9 bases from J, the junction contained 9 bases not matched to a gene. Germline CDR1 KGHSH, CDR2 LQKENI. This CDR3 is 14 amino acids long. In DNA, the CDR3 is TGTGCCAGCTCACCTCGGGACAGGGAAAGTCTGCAGTACTTC. Translation gives CASSPRDRESLQYF.

The chain couples TRBV10-3 to TRBJ2-3; TRBD2 might be the D (7 bases). The germline V gene has CDR1 ENHRY and CDR2 SYGVKD. The CDR3 runs to 17 residues. Trimming removed 2 bases from V and 0 bases from J, with 15 bases in between. The CDR3 coding sequence is TGTGCCATCAGTGAGGAGGCGGGGGCCCCTAGCACAGATACGCAGTATTTT. Amino acids: CAISEEAGAPSTDTQYF.

The rearrangement links TRBV14 to TRBJ2-7; D not certain. The CDR3 covers 13 residues. The V and J ends lost 3 bases and 6 bases respectively, with 12 bases between them. Germline V gene data show CDR1 as SGHDN and CDR2 as FVKESK. In DNA, the CDR3 is TGTGCCAGCAGCCATGCTATTGAGTCCGAGCAGTACTTC. Encoded protein: CASSHAIESEQYF.